Listed below are T cell receptor beta chains from one sample, sequenced in a study of blood T cell repertoires in COVID-19. Libraries were prepared by immunoSEQ multiplex PCR; TCRdb keeps only in-frame clonotypes and omits some of them. Here the sample spans about 260,000 clones, 88% being singletons. What was sequenced was PBMCs or T cells enriched from blood (not recorded which). The source is a woman aged 40 to 50 who had been exposed to COVID-19. Each CDR3 is given with its conserved first and last residue. A D gene is named only where the DNA matches it firmly. Clone size appears in some rows only: once, few, many, or a class for an expanded clone.

V gene,D gene,clone size,J gene,CDR3 DNA,CDR3 protein
TRBV5-4,NA,NA,TRBJ1-2,TGTGCCAGCAGAAGGGCGGGGGGCGGAAAGGGCTACACCTTC,CASRRAGGGKGYTF
TRBV3-1/TRBV3-2,NA,NA,TRBJ2-3,TGTGCCAGCAGCCAAGATCTGGTGAGAAGCTCAGATACGCAGTATTTT,CASSQDLVRSSDTQYF
TRBV7-3,TRBD2,few,TRBJ2-1,TGTGCCAGCAGGGCTAGCGGGAGTATTGATGAGCAGTTCTTC,CASRASGSIDEQFF
TRBV27,NA,NA,TRBJ1-5,TGTGCCAGCAGTCCCATACAGGGATGGGATCAGCCCCAGCATTTT,CASSPIQGWDQPQHF
TRBV6-5,NA,NA,TRBJ1-2,TGTGCCAGCAGCCTTGACTTCTATGTGGGCTACACCTTC,CASSLDFYVGYTF
TRBV14,NA,NA,TRBJ2-7,TGTGCCAGCAGCCCTGGCTTCCGGGACTACGAGCAGTACTTC,CASSPGFRDYEQYF
TRBV6-4,TRBD2,NA,TRBJ2-3,TGTGCCAGCAGTGTAGGCGGGGGGGCCACAGATACGCAGTATTTT,CASSVGGGATDTQYF
TRBV4-1,TRBD2,NA,TRBJ2-1,TGCGCCAGCAGCCACAAGGGACTAGCGGATTACAATGAGCAGTTCTTC,CASSHKGLADYNEQFF
TRBV6-2/TRBV6-3,NA,many,TRBJ2-2,TGTGCCAGCAGTGGGGCGGCGGACACCGGGGAGCTGTTTTTT,CASSGAADTGELFF
TRBV19,TRBD1,NA,TRBJ1-2,TGTGCCAGTATTAGGACAGGGAAAGGGTATGGCTACACCTTC,CASIRTGKGYGYTF
TRBV18,TRBD1,NA,TRBJ2-3,TGTGCCAGCTCACCGGGACAGAGCACAGATACGCAGTATTTT,CASSPGQSTDTQYF
TRBV18,NA,NA,TRBJ1-1,TGTGCCAGCTCAATACAGGGGAACACTGAAGCTTTCTTT,CASSIQGNTEAFF
TRBV2,NA,NA,TRBJ1-3,TGTGCCAGCAGTGAAGGTTGGTGGTTAGGGGGACGGTCCTCTGGAAACACCATATATTTT,CASSEGWWLGGRSSGNTIYF
TRBV7-2,TRBD1,NA,TRBJ1-4,TGTGCCAGCAGCAGGGCCGGGACAGGGAATGAAAAACTGTTTTTT,CASSRAGTGNEKLFF
TRBV7-2,NA,NA,TRBJ1-3,TGTGCCAGCAGCTTAAGGGGGACGGGAAACACCATATATTTT,CASSLRGTGNTIYF
TRBV29-1,NA,NA,TRBJ2-4,TGCAGCGCGCTACCGAAGCTAGCCAAAAACATTCAGTACTTC,CSALPKLAKNIQYF
TRBV12-5,TRBD2,NA,TRBJ2-1,TGTGCTAGTGGTTTGGTACGACCTAGCGGGAGGGCCCACAATGAGCAGTTCTTC,CASGLVRPSGRAHNEQFF
TRBV7-9,TRBD1,NA,TRBJ1-4,TGTGCCAGCAGCCCGGGGACAGGGGTCGGACCGCTGCTGTTTTTT,CASSPGTGVGPLLFF
TRBV5-4,NA,NA,TRBJ2-7,TGTGCCAGCAGCTCTCGAGCAACTAGAAGCGAGCAGTACTTC,CASSSRATRSEQYF
TRBV30,NA,NA,TRBJ1-5,TGTGCCTGGAGTGGTGGTGGCCAGCCCCAGCATTTT,CAWSGGGQPQHF
TRBV3-1/TRBV3-2,NA,NA,TRBJ2-2,TGTGCCAGCAGTCGGACAGCAAACACCGGGGAGCTGTTTTTT,CASSRTANTGELFF
TRBV5-1,NA,NA,TRBJ1-6,TGTGCCAGCAGCTTGCATGGAGGGCAGGGAGTACAGGCACCCCTCCACTTT,CASSLHGGQGVQAPLHF
TRBV9,NA,NA,TRBJ2-1,TGTGCCAGCAGCGTAGGGTGGGACTCATTTAATGAGCAGTTCTTC,CASSVGWDSFNEQFF
TRBV27,NA,NA,TRBJ1-3,TGTGCCAGCAGTCCCCGACACGGAAACACCATATATTTT,CASSPRHGNTIYF
TRBV28,NA,NA,TRBJ2-5,TGTGCCAGCAGTTCCCGGGCGGGACAAGAGACCCAGTACTTC,CASSSRAGQETQYF
TRBV6-5,TRBD2,NA,TRBJ2-2,TGTGCCAGCAGTATGGCGGGAGACACCGGGGAGCTGTTTTTT,CASSMAGDTGELFF
TRBV30,TRBD1,NA,TRBJ1-5,TGTGCCTGGAGTGGAGGGGGGACAGGGGACAATCAGCCCCAGCATTTT,CAWSGGGTGDNQPQHF
TRBV5-4,TRBD2,NA,TRBJ2-1,TGTGCCAGCAGCTCGGGACTAGGGGACAATGAGCAGTTCTTC,CASSSGLGDNEQFF
TRBV4-1,TRBD1,NA,TRBJ1-1,TGCGCCAGCAGCCACGGACAGGGCCCAAAGACTGAAGCTTTCTTT,CASSHGQGPKTEAFF
TRBV9,NA,NA,TRBJ1-1,TGTGCCAGCAGCGTTGGACATTCAGGGGTGTCTGAAGCTTTCTTT,CASSVGHSGVSEAFF
TRBV7-2,TRBD1,NA,TRBJ1-2,TGTGCCAGCAGCTCGGGACAGTTGGACTATGGCTACACCTTC,CASSSGQLDYGYTF
TRBV2,NA,once,TRBJ1-3,TGTGCCAGCATCGCAGAACTAGGAAACACCATATATTTT,CASIAELGNTIYF
TRBV4-3,NA,NA,TRBJ1-1,TGCGCCAGCAGCCAATTGGTCGGGTACGAAGCTTTCTTT,CASSQLVGYEAFF
TRBV4-3,NA,NA,TRBJ1-1,TGCGCCAGCAGCCAAGCGGTAGGGGCCAGTGAAGCTTTCTTT,CASSQAVGASEAFF
TRBV4-2,NA,NA,TRBJ2-5,TGTGCCAGCAGCCAAACCTCTGGACAGCAAGAGACCCAGTACTTC,CASSQTSGQQETQYF
TRBV13,NA,NA,TRBJ2-7,TGTGCCAGCACCGAGGCGACCGGGACTTCCTACGAGCAGTACTTC,CASTEATGTSYEQYF